This T cell receptor beta chain was sequenced for a study of blood T cells in healthy people across ages. Germline V gene data show CDR1 as MNHEY and CDR2 as SMNVEV (reference sequence). The CDR3 is made up of 14 amino acids. Then a second PCR, running roughly 7 to 11 cycles, was carried out with a sample-barcoded 5' primer and a J-beta primer mix. TCRdb reprocessed the 5' RACE reads with MiXCR, giving one entry per CDR3 protein. The sample records roughly 720,000 distinct CDR3 sequences, 53% being singletons. J is TRBJ2-5 and V is TRBV27; possible D gene TRBD1, 5 bases. The tail of the sequence fits TRBJ2-1 better, so the J call may be wrong. The receptor was isolated from a man older than 75 in good health. Sequencing was carried out using blood. The CDR3 here is CASSPQGIQETQFF. For the CDR3, the DNA is TGTGCCAGCAGCCCCCAGGGCATACAAGAGACCCAGTTCTTC.